This T cell receptor (beta chain) was obtained from a study of neurological immune-mediated disorders. This clonotype showed up many times. Its cognate antigen is unknown. Study conclusions and caveats: The repertoires of 18 of 34 multiple sclerosis patients fell into one related-CDR3 cluster (a possible signature) under phylogenetic grouping. Patients with HTLV-1-associated myelopathy showed the most TCR clonal expansion. Those with multiple sclerosis showed the least, falling below healthy controls. The authors found no clinical or MRI feature associated with the multiple sclerosis repertoire cluster.

The team produced cDNA through 5'RACE using 10-nucleotide random UMIs. TCRdb re-analysed the 5' RACE reads in MiXCR, keeping a single row per CDR3 protein. The table shows fewer than 85,000 distinct CDR3 sequences, with roughly 4.5% occurring only once. CDR1 is MNHEY, CDR2 SVGEGT, per germline. The CDR3 consists of 14 residues. After removal of 7 bases from V and 4 bases from J, the junction contained 2 bases not matched to a gene. The chain uses TRBV6-2 or TRBV6-3 and TRBJ2-1, with 12 bases that match TRBD2. This sequence was found in a woman aged 70-85 years with multiple sclerosis. Sequencing was carried out using PBMCs. The DNA for the CDR3 is TGTGCCAGCACCCTAGCGGGAGGGTACAATGAGCAGTTCTTC. Translating it yields CASTLAGGYNEQFF.